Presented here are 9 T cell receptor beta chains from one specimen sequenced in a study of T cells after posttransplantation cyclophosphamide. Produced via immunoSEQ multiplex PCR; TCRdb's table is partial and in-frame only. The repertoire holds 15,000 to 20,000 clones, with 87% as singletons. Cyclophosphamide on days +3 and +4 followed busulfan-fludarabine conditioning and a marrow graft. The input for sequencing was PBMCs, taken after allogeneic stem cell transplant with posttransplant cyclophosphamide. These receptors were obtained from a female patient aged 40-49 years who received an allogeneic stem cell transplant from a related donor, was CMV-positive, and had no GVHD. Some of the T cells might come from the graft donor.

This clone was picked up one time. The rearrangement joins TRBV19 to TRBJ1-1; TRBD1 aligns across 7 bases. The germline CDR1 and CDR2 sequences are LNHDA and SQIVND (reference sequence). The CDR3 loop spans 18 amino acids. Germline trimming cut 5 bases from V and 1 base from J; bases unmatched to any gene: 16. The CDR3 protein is CASSSHYRGEGRNTEAFF. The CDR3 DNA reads TGTGCCAGTAGTTCGCATTACAGGGGTGAGGGGCGGAACACTGAAGCTTTCTTT.

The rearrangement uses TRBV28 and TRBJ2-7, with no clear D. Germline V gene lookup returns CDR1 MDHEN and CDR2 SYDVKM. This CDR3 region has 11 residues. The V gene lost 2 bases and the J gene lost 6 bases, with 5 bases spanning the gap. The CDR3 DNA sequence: TGTGCCAGCAGTTTACATTTCGAGCAGTACTTC. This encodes CASSLHFEQYF.

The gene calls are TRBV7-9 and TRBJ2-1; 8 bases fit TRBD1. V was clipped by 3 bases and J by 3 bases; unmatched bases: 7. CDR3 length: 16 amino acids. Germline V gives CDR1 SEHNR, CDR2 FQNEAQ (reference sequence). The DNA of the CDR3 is TGTGCCAGCAGCTTCGGACTCACAGGGGGCTACAATGAGCAGTTCTTC. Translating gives CASSFGLTGGYNEQFF.

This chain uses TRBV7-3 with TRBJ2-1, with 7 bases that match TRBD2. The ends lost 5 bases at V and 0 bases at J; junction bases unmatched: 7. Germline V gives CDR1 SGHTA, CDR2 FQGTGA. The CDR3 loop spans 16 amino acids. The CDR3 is CASSSLAGSSYNEQFF. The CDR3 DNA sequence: TGTGCCAGCAGCAGTTTAGCGGGCAGCTCCTACAATGAGCAGTTCTTC.

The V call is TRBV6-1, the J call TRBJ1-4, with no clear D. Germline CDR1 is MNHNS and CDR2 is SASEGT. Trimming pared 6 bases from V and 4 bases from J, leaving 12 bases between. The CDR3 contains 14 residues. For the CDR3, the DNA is TGTGCCAGCAGGAGAGGGCAGCTTAATGAAAAACTGTTTTTT. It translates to CASRRGQLNEKLFF.

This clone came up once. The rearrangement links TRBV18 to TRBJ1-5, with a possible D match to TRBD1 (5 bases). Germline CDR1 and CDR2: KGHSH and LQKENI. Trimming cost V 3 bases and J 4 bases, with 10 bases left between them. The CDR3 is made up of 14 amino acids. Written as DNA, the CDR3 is TGTGCCAGCTCACCGGGGGGTCAGAATCAGCCCCAGCATTTT. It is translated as CASSPGGQNQPQHF.

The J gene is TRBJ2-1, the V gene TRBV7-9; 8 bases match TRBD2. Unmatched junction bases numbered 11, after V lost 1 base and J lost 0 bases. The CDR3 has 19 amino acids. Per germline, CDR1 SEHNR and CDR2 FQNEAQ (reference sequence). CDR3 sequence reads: CASSLVNRGGRSSYNEQFF. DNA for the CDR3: TGTGCCAGCAGCTTAGTAAACCGGGGCGGGAGGAGCTCCTACAATGAGCAGTTCTTC. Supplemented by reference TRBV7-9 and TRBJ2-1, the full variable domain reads DTGVSQNPRHKITKRGQNVTFRCDPISEHNRLYWYRQTLGQGPEFLTYFQNEAQLEKSRLLSDRFSAERPKGSFSTLEIQRTEQGDSAMYLCASSLVNRGGRSSYNEQFFGPGTRLTVL.

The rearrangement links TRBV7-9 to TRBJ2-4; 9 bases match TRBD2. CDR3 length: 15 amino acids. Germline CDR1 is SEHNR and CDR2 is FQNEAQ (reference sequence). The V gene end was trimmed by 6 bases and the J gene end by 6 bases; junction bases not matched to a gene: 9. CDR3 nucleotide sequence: TGTGCCAGCAGACTAGGGGCGGGAGGGGGAAACATTCAGTACTTC. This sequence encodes CASRLGAGGGNIQYF.

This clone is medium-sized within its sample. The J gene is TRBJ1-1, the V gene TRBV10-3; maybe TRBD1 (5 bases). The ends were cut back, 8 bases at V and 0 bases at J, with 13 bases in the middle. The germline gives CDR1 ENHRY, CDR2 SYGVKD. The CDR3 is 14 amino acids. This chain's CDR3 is CAIRQGSVNTEAFF. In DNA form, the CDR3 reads TGTGCCATCCGTCAGGGTTCAGTGAACACTGAAGCTTTCTTT.